This passage covers 2 T cell receptor beta chains from one sample sequenced in a study of blood T cell repertoires in COVID-19. Generated by immunoSEQ multiplex PCR, the TCRdb table keeps only in-frame clones and is missing some. The sample lists roughly 250,000 clones, approximately 90% seen once, with over 3.5% in the top ten. The specimen was peripheral blood. The origin of the receptors is a woman aged 40 to 50 with acute or convalescent COVID-19.

The J gene is TRBJ2-7, the V gene TRBV6-5, with TRBD1 identical over 9 bases. This CDR3 is built from 13 residues. Germline trimming cut 6 bases from V and 5 bases from J; bases unmatched to any gene: 5. Germline lookup yields CDR1 MNHEY and CDR2 SVGAGI. The CDR3 nucleotides read TGTGCCAGCAGACAGGGGGCGAAGGACGAGCAGTACGTC. Protein: CASRQGAKDEQYV.

V is TRBV30 and J is TRBJ1-1, with TRBD1 as a possible D gene (6 bases). The germline V and J ends were trimmed by 3 bases and 7 bases, with 18 bases remaining between them. This CDR3 has 14 residues. Per germline, CDR1 GTSNPN and CDR2 SVGIG (reference sequence). CDR3 nucleotide sequence: TGTGCCTGGAGGTGGGGGCCTGAGGTCAGTGAAGCTTTCTTT. Translated, it gives CAWRWGPEVSEAFF.